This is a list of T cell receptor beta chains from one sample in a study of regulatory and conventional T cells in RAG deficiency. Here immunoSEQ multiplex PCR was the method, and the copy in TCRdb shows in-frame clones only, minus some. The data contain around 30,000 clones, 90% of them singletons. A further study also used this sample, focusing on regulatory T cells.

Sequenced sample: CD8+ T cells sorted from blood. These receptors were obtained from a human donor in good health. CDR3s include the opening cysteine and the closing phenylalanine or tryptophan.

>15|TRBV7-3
CASSLSGTANTEAFF
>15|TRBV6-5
CASSYSLRGEDGYTF
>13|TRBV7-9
CASSFPWTDEQFF
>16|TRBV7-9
CASSSNTGRSYNEQFF
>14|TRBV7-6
CASSMGGDTYEQYF
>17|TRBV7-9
CASSLAPGKYAKNIQYF
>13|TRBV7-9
CAARGADTDTQYF
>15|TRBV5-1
CASSVRQGTDYGYTF
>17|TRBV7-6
CASSLGSGEFSSYEQYF
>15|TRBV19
CASSISVQPNSPLHF
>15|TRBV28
CASRLRDVSSYEQYF
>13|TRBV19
CASIGQGGTEAFF
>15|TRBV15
CATSREKARNSPLHF
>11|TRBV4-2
CASSQEGEAFF
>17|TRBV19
CASSIIFTSGTYNEQFF
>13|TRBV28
CASSVGYDSPLHF
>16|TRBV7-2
CASSLTDYANTGELFF
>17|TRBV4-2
CASSQVRSPYGAEKLFF
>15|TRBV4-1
CASSQEAGELETQYF
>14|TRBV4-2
CASSTSGGSYEQYF
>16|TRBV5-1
CASSEKIADSPREQYF
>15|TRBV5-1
CASSLEPGYSYGYTF
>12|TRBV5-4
CASSPVGGEAFF
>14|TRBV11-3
CASSLGGTYYGYTF
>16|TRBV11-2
CASRGAGTVTNEKLFF
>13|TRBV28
CASSLHDNQPQHF
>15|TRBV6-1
CASSQEGLGWETQYF
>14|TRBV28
CASSPTATNEKLFF
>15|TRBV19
CASSYPDRINEKLFF